One and the same sample provided the 27 T cell receptor beta chains below, sequenced in a study of T-cell memory formation after mild COVID-19. MiXCR was run by TCRdb on the 5' RACE reads, yielding one entry per CDR3 protein. The data show over 300,000 distinct CDR3 sequences, 20% to 25% seen once. The sequenced sample was PBMCs or a T cell subset sorted from them (not recorded which). The receptors originated from a man younger than 35 who had mild COVID-19 (a few samples of this study predate the infection). Cell type and time point are not known.

This clonotype turned up a few times. The chain combines TRBV3-1 with TRBJ1-2; 8 positions match TRBD1. Germline V gene data show CDR1 as LGHDT and CDR2 as YNNKEL (reference sequence). J gave up 4 bases and V 4 bases, and 11 bases lay outside the gene matches. CDR3 length equals 16 residues. In DNA form, the CDR3 reads TGTGCCAGCAGCCGAGCTGGACAGGGCGTCGGCTATGGCTACACCTTC. It yields the protein CASSRAGQGVGYGYTF.

This clonotype was detected a few times. This chain connects TRBV18 to TRBJ1-2; perhaps TRBD1 as D (5 bases). V was shortened by 0 bases and J by 7 bases, with 15 bases between the two germline ends. In germline, CDR1 is KGHSH, CDR2 LQKENI. This CDR3 has 15 amino acids. CDR3 amino acids: CASSPPRGGTAGYTF. Written as DNA, the CDR3 is TGTGCCAGCTCACCACCGCGAGGAGGGACGGCTGGCTACACCTTC.

This clonotype was detected a few times. This chain joins TRBV6-6 and TRBJ1-5; 7 positions agree with TRBD1. The germline V gene encodes CDR1 MNHNY and CDR2 SVGAGI (reference sequence). The CDR3 is 15 amino acids. J was trimmed by 6 bases and V by 6 bases; bases with no gene match: 11. The CDR3 sequence: CASRQSGGGIQPQHF. CDR3 sequence (DNA): TGTGCCAGCAGGCAGTCAGGGGGTGGCATTCAGCCCCAGCATTTT.

This clonotype turned up a few times. The chain uses TRBV5-1 and TRBJ2-1; D might be TRBD2 (6 bases). The CDR3 spans 14 residues. CDR1 is SGHRS and CDR2 is YFSETQ in the germline V gene. The V gene lost 4 bases and the J gene lost 11 bases, with 19 bases spanning the gap. CDR3 DNA sequence: TGCGCCAGCAGCCCCCCGGGAGATACGGGCCAGCAGTTCTTC. Translated, it gives CASSPPGDTGQQFF.

The sample holds a few counts of this clonotype. This chain joins TRBV4-2 and TRBJ2-7; 11 positions match TRBD2. Germline V gene sequence: CDR1 LGHNA, CDR2 YNFKEQ. J was trimmed by 6 bases and V by 3 bases; bases with no gene match: 4. CDR3 length: 14 residues. CDR3 protein: CASSHPGTSGEQYF. CDR3 coding DNA: TGTGCCAGCAGCCATCCCGGGACTAGCGGCGAGCAGTACTTC.

Of note for this clonotype: Compared with germline, one end of the junction differs, possibly owing to a read error. The V and J genes are TRBV4-3 and TRBJ2-3; 11 nucleotides line up with TRBD2. The CDR3 is made up of 15 amino acids. The germline CDR1 and CDR2 sequences are LGHNA and YSLEER. CDR3 nucleotide sequence: TGCGCCAGCAGCGTGACTAGCGGGGTAACAGATTCGCAGTATTTT. It yields the protein CASSVTSGVTDSQYF.

This clonotype was recorded a few times. The V gene is TRBV9, the J gene TRBJ2-3; 7 nucleotides match TRBD2. Germline V gene data show CDR1 as SGDLS and CDR2 as YYNGEE. The CDR3 loop spans 16 amino acids. With 4 bases clipped from V and 3 bases from J, the junction kept 11 bases outside the gene matches. The CDR3 coding sequence is TGTGCCAGCAGCCTAACCTCTAGCGGATGGACAGATACGCAGTATTTT. This translates into CASSLTSSGWTDTQYF.

This chain connects TRBV7-3 to TRBJ1-1; D may be TRBD1 (5 bases). The ends were cut back, 4 bases at V and 3 bases at J, with 15 bases in the middle. CDR3 length equals 15 residues. From germline, CDR1 is SGHTA and CDR2 FQGTGA. CDR3 DNA sequence: TGTGCCAGCAGCTCGTCATACGTAGGGGACACTGAAGCTTTCTTT. Translated: CASSSSYVGDTEAFF.

This chain links TRBV7-9 with TRBJ2-1; TRBD1 matches at 7 bases. The CDR3 runs to 14 residues. The J segment lost 5 bases and the V segment lost 2 bases, leaving 3 bases of the junction unmatched. Germline V lookup: CDR1 SEHNR, CDR2 FQNEAQ (reference sequence). This chain's CDR3 is CASSLRQGDNEQFF. The DNA of the CDR3 is TGTGCCAGCAGCTTACGACAGGGAGACAATGAGCAGTTCTTC.

Comments on this clonotype: This may be a read error: a much more frequent sequence differs by one nucleotide. This rearrangement joins TRBV12-3 or TRBV12-4 to TRBJ1-2; a possible D gene is TRBD1 (5 bases). Trimming took off 5 bases at V and 6 bases at J, with 16 bases between the two ends. The CDR3 spans 14 residues. The CDR3 sequence: CASSPHSGHDGYTF. CDR3 coding DNA: TGTGCCAGCAGTCCCCACTCGGGGCACGATGGCTACACCTTC.

In DNA, the CDR3 is TGCAGTGCTACCAGGGGTCTCAACTATGGCTACACCTTC. This translates into CSATRGLNYGYTF. J is TRBJ1-2 and V is TRBV20-1, with a weak D call TRBD1 (6 bases). Trimming took off 4 bases at V and 2 bases at J, with 11 bases between the two ends. This CDR3 has 13 amino acids. Germline V lookup: CDR1 DFQATT, CDR2 SNEGSKA (reference sequence).

The chain has TRBV5-1 and TRBJ1-3; 9 nucleotides line up with TRBD1. The CDR3 totals 18 residues. Trimming took 2 bases from V and 4 from J; bases not matched to a gene: 13. Germline CDR1 SGHRS, CDR2 YFSETQ. The CDR3 DNA reads TGCGCCAGCAGCTTCGGACAGGGGACGTTTTACTCCGGAAACACCATATATTTT. Amino acid sequence: CASSFGQGTFYSGNTIYF.

This clonotype has just a few counts. The V gene is TRBV7-9, the J gene TRBJ1-2; 8 bases agree with TRBD1. V lost 5 bases and J lost 4; bases outside the gene matches: 9. The CDR3 contains 15 residues. Germline V lookup: CDR1 SEHNR, CDR2 FQNEAQ (reference sequence). Here the CDR3 reads CASSPPGGAVYGYTF. The CDR3 DNA reads TGTGCCAGCAGCCCCCCAGGGGGCGCGGTCTATGGCTACACCTTC.

This clonotype occurred a few times. The CDR3 reads CASSDAGTFRGYTF. Here the CDR3 DNA reads TGTGCCAGCAGTGACGCCGGGACCTTTCGCGGCTACACCTTC. The chain links TRBV12-3 or TRBV12-4 to TRBJ1-2, with TRBD1 as a possible D gene (5 bases). This CDR3 is 14 amino acids long. Trimming shortened V by 5 bases and J by 8 bases, and 18 bases separated the two germline ends.

The chain recombines TRBV5-1 with TRBJ1-2; 12 nucleotides match TRBD1. V dropped 4 bases and J dropped 4; count of bases not matched to a gene: 5. The CDR3 loop spans 15 amino acids. Germline V lookup: CDR1 SGHRS, CDR2 YFSETQ. The CDR3 coding sequence is TGCGCCAGCAGCATGGGACAGGGGGCTGCCTATGGCTACACCTTC. Amino acid sequence: CASSMGQGAAYGYTF. Full variable domain (rest looked up from reference TRBV5-1 and TRBJ1-2): KAGVTQTPRYLIKTRGQQVTLSCSPISGHRSVSWYQQTPGQGLQFLFEYFSETQRNKGNFPGRFSGRQFSNSRSEMNVSTLELGDSALYLCASSMGQGAAYGYTFGSGTRLTVV.

This clonotype was seen many times. The chain recombines TRBV11-2 with TRBJ1-1; unclear D gene. Between the trimmed V and J ends, which lost 3 bases and 6 bases, there was a span of 14 bases. CDR3 length: 14 amino acids. Germline CDR1 and CDR2: SGHAT and FQNNGV. The CDR3 DNA follows: TGTGCCAGCAGCTTCGGGGTAGGTCTGGCTGAAGCTTTCTTT. This codes for CASSFGVGLAEAFF.

This rearrangement joins TRBV7-2 to TRBJ2-1, with D perhaps matching TRBD1 or TRBD2 (5 bases each). Germline CDR1 reads SGHTA; CDR2 reads FQGNSA. The ends were cut back, 5 bases at V and 5 bases at J, with 10 bases in the middle. The CDR3 has 13 amino acids. The DNA for the CDR3 is TGTGCCAGCAGCCCGGGGCCAAACAATGAGCAGTTCTTC. It codes for CASSPGPNNEQFF.

Many counts were recorded for this clonotype. V is TRBV20-1 and J is TRBJ2-2; D ambiguous. This CDR3 spans 13 amino acids. CDR1 is DFQATT and CDR2 is SNEGSKA in the germline V gene (reference sequence). V was cut by 2 bases and J by 0 bases, with 4 bases left in between. The CDR3 bases are TGCAGTGCTAGACAGACGAACACCGGGGAGCTGTTTTTT. The encoded protein is CSARQTNTGELFF.

V gene TRBV28 combines with J gene TRBJ1-2; no definite D call. V was shortened by 5 bases and J by 8 bases, with 15 bases between the two germline ends. There are 13 residues in the CDR3. Per germline, CDR1 MDHEN and CDR2 SYDVKM. The CDR3 DNA reads as TGTGCCAGCAGTATCTGGGAGGGCGGGGGCTACACCTTC. This gives the protein CASSIWEGGGYTF.

This chain connects TRBV7-9 to TRBJ1-5, with unresolved D. Germline V CDR1 and CDR2: SEHNR, FQNEAQ (reference sequence). This CDR3 comprises 13 residues. Trimming cost V 0 bases and J 6 bases, with 6 bases left between them. CDR3 DNA: TGTGCCAGCAGCTTAGCGCGGGGTCAGCCCCAGCATTTT. Residues: CASSLARGQPQHF.

This clonotype has a count of ten or more. This sequence joins TRBV7-2 and TRBJ2-2; D remains ambiguous. V lost 1 base, J lost 16 bases, and 22 bases lay in between. The CDR3 totals 15 residues. CDR1 is SGHTA, CDR2 FQGNSA, per germline. The CDR3, as DNA: TGTGCCAGCAGCTTAGTGGGCGGACCGTCCGTGACTGCGTTTTTT. Translation gives CASSLVGGPSVTAFF.

This clonotype has more than one count but fewer than ten. The chain links TRBV3-1 to TRBJ1-1, with D uncertain. Trimming removed 4 bases from V and 0 bases from J, with 12 bases in between. The CDR3 is made up of 15 amino acids. CDR1 is LGHDT, CDR2 YNNKEL, per germline (reference sequence). In DNA, the CDR3 is TGTGCCAGCAGCCCCAGACTCCAACTGAACACTGAAGCTTTCTTT. The encoded protein is CASSPRLQLNTEAFF. Variable domain in full (rest from reference TRBV3-1 and TRBJ1-1): DTAVSQTPKYLVTQMGNDKSIKCEQNLGHDTMYWYKQDSKKFLKIMFSYNNKELIINETVPNRFSPKSPDKAHLNLHINSLELGDSAVYFCASSPRLQLNTEAFFGQGTRLTVV.

The chain couples TRBV9 to TRBJ2-1; D is perhaps TRBD2 (5 bases). V lost 0 bases and J 2 bases, leaving 12 bases between the germline ends. This CDR3 contains 16 residues. Germline assignment: CDR1 SGDLS and CDR2 YYNGEE. In DNA, the CDR3 is TGTGCCAGCAGCGTAGAAGGACTCCCTGCCTACAATGAGCAGTTCTTC. It yields the protein CASSVEGLPAYNEQFF. The full variable domain, completed using reference TRBV9 and TRBJ2-1, is DSGVTQTPKHLITATGQRVTLRCSPRSGDLSVYWYQQSLDQGLQFLIQYYNGEERAKGNILERFSAQQFPDLHSELNLSSLELGDSALYFCASSVEGLPAYNEQFFGPGTRLTVL.

In this sample, this clonotype turned up a few times. The rearrangement links TRBV7-8 to TRBJ1-6; D might be TRBD1 (6 bases). Germline CDR1 is SGHVS and CDR2 is FQNEAQ. Deletions cut 2 bases from V and 9 bases from J, with 11 bases between. CDR3 length: 14 residues. CDR3 coding DNA: TGTGCCAGCAGCTTAAGGGGGATGAGTTCACCCCTCCACTTT. This sequence encodes CASSLRGMSSPLHF.

The V call is TRBV5-5, the J call TRBJ1-1; D remains unclear. Germline loops: CDR1 SGHKS, CDR2 YYEKEE (reference sequence). The CDR3 is made up of 13 amino acids. The V end lost 0 bases, the J end lost 5 bases, and 8 bases lay between the germline ends. The CDR3 is CASSLAFWTEAFF. DNA of the CDR3: TGTGCCAGCAGCTTGGCTTTCTGGACTGAAGCTTTCTTT.

The J gene is TRBJ2-7, the V gene TRBV11-2; perhaps TRBD2 as D (6 bases). The CDR3 contains 13 residues. Germline V CDR1 and CDR2: SGHAT, FQNNGV. Trimming cost V 5 bases and J 5 bases, with 13 bases left between them. The CDR3 sequence: CASSPRDPHEQYV. CDR3 nucleotide sequence: TGTGCCAGCAGCCCGCGGGACCCACACGAGCAGTACGTC.

V usage is TRBV7-2 and J usage is TRBJ2-2; 8 bases are a match to TRBD1. V lost 3 bases and J lost 7; bases outside the gene matches: 4. Germline lookup yields CDR1 SGHTA and CDR2 FQGNSA. The CDR3 totals 14 residues. The CDR3 DNA follows: TGTGCCAGCAGCTTCGACAGGGGAGGCGGGGAGCTGTTTTTT. Translation: CASSFDRGGGELFF.